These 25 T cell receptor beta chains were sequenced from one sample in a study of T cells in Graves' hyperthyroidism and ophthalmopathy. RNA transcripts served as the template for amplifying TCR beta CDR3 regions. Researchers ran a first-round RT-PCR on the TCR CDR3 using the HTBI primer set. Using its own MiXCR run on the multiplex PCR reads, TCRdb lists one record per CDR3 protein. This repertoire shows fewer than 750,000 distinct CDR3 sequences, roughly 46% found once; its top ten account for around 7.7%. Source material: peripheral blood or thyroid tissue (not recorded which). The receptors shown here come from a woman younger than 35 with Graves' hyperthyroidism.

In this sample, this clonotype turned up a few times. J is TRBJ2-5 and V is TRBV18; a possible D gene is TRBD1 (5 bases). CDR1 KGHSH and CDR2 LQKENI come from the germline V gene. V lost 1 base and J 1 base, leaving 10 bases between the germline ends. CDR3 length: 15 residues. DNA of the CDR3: TGTGCCAGCTCACCACAGGGGCCGGTCCAAGAGACCCAGTACTTC. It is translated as CASSPQGPVQETQYF.

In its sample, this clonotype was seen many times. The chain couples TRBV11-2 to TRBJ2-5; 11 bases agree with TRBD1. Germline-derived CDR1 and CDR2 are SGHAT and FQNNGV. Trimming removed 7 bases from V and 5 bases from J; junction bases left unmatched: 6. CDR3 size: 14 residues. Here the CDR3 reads CASTRTGGVETQYF. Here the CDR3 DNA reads TGTGCCAGCACCCGGACAGGGGGCGTTGAGACCCAGTACTTC.

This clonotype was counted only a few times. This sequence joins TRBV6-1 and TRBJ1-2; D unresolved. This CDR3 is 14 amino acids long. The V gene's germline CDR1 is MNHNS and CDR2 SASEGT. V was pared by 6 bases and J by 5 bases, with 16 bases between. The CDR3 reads CASRARGLGYGYTF. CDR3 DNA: TGTGCCAGCAGAGCCCGAGGGTTGGGTTATGGCTACACCTTC.

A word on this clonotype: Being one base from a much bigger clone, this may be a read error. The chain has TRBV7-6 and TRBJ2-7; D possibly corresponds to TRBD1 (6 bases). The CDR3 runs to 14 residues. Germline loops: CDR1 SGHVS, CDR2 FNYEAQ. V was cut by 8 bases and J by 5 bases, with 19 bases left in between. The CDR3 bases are TGTGCCAGCGCACCATCCACAGGGTTCAACGAGCAGTACTTC. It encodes CASAPSTGFNEQYF.

The CDR3 sequence: CSILTGDGDNYGYTF. Written as DNA, the CDR3 is TGCAGCATCCTGACAGGGGATGGGGACAACTATGGCTACACCTTC. This rearrangement joins TRBV29-1 to TRBJ1-2, with 8 positions matching TRBD1. Looked up from germline, CDR1 is SQVTM and CDR2 is ANQGSEA. Losses at the gene ends were 8 bases for V and 2 bases for J; bases not matched to a gene: 13. The CDR3 spans 15 residues.

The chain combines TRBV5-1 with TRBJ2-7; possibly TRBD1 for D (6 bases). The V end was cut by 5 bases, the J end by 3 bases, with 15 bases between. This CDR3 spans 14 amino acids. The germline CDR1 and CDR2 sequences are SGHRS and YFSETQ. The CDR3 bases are TGCGCCAGCAGGAACAGGGTTGGGAGCTACGAGCAGTACTTC. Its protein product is CASRNRVGSYEQYF.

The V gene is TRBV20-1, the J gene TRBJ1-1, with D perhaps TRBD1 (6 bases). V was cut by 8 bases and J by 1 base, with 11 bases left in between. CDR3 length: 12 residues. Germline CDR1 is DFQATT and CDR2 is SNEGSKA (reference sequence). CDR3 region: CSTTGPNTEAFF. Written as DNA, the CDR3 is TGCAGTACTACAGGGCCGAACACTGAAGCTTTCTTT.

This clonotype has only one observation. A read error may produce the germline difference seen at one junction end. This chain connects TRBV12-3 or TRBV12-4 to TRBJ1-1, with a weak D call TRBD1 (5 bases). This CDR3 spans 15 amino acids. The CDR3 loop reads CASSLGAPQGGKAFF. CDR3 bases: TGTGCCAGCAGCTTAGGAGCGCCGCAGGGAGGAAAAGCTTTCTTT.

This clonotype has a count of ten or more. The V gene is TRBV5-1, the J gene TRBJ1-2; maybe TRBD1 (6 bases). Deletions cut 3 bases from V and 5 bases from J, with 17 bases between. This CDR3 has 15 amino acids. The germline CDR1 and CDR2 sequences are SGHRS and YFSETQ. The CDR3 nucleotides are TGCGCCAGCAGCTCCGGACAGCCAACCTCATATGGCTACACCTTC. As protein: CASSSGQPTSYGYTF.

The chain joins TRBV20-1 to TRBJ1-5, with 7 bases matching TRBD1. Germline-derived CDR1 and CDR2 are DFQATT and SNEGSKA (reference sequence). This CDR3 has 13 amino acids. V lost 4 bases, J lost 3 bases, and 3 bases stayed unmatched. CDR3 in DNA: TGCAGTGCTATACAGGGGTTCAATCAGCCCCAGCATTTT. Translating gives CSAIQGFNQPQHF.

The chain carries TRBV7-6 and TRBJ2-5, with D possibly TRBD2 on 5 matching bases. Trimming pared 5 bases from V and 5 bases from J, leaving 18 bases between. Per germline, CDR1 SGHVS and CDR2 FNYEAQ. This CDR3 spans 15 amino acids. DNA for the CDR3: TGTGCCAGCAGCCAAGATCCAGGAGGTTCTGAGACCCAGTACTTC. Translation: CASSQDPGGSETQYF.

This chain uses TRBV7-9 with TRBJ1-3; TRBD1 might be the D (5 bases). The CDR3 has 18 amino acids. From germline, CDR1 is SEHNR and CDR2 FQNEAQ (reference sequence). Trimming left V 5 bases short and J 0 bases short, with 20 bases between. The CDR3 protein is CASSAGLGAPSSGNTIYF. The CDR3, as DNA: TGTGCCAGCAGCGCGGGACTAGGGGCACCAAGCTCTGGAAACACCATATATTTT. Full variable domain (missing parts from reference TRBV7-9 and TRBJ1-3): DTGVSQNPRHKITKRGQNVTFRCDPISEHNRLYWYRQTLGQGPEFLTYFQNEAQLEKSRLLSDRFSAERPKGSFSTLEIQRTEQGDSAMYLCASSAGLGAPSSGNTIYFGEGSWLTVV.

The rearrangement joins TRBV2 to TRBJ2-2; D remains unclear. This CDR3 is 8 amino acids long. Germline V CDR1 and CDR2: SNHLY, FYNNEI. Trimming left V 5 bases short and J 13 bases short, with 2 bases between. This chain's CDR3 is CASSSLFF. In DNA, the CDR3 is TGTGCCAGCAGTTCGCTGTTTTTT.

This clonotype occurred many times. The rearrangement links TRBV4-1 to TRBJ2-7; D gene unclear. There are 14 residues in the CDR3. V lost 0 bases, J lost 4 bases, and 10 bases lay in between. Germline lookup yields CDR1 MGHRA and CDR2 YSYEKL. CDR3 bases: TGCGCCAGCAGCCAAGACGGTGGGCAATACGAGCAGTACTTC. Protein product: CASSQDGGQYEQYF.

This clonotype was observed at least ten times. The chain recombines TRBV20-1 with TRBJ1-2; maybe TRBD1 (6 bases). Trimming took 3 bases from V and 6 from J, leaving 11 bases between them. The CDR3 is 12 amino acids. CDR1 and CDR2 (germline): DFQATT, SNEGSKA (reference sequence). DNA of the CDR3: TGCAGTGCTAGCACAGGGAGCAATGGCTACACCTTC. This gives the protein CSASTGSNGYTF.

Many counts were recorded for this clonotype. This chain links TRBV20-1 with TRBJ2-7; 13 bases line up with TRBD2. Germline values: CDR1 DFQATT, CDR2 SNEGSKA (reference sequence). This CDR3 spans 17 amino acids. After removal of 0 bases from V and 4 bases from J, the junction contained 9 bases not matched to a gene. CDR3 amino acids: CSARDHGLAGVSYEQYF. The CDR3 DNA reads TGCAGTGCTAGAGATCATGGACTAGCGGGAGTATCTTACGAGCAGTACTTC.

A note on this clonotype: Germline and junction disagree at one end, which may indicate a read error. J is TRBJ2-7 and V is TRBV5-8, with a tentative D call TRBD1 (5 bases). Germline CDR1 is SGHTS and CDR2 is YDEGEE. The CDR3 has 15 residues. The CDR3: CTSSLVKDTSYEQYF. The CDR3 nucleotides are TGTACCAGCAGCCTAGTTAAGGACACCTCCTACGAGCAGTACTTC.

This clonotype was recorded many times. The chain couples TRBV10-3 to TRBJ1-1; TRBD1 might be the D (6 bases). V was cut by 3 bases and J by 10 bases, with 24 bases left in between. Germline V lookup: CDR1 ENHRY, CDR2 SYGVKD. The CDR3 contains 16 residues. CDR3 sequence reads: CAISDQIGGGGAAAFF. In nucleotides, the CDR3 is TGTGCCATCAGTGACCAAATAGGGGGAGGAGGGGCGGCAGCTTTCTTT.

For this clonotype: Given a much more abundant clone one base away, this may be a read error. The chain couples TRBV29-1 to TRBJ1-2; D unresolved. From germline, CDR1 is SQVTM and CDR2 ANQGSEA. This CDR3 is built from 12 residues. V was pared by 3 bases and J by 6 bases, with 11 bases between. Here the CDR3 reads CSVDREPHGYTF. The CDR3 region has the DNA TGCAGCGTTGATCGGGAGCCCCATGGCTACACCTTC.

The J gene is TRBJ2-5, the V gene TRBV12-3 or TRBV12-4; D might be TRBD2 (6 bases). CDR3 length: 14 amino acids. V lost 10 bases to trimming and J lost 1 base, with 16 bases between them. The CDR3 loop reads CATSLGSSQETQYF. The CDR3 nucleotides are TGTGCCACCAGCCTCGGGAGCTCCCAAGAGACCCAGTACTTC.

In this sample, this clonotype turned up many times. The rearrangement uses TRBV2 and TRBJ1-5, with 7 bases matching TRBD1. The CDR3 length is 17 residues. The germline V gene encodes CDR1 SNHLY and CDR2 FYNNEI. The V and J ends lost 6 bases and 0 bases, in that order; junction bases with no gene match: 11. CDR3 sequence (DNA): TGTGCCAGCAGGCCTGTTCAGGGGGATTTTAGCAATCAGCCCCAGCATTTT. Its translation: CASRPVQGDFSNQPQHF.

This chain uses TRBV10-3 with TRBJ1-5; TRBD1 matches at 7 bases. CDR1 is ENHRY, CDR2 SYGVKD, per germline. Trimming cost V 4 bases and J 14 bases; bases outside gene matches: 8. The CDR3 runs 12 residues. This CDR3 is CAISGGTAYEHF. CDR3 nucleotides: TGTGCCATCAGTGGGGGGACAGCCTACGAGCATTTT.

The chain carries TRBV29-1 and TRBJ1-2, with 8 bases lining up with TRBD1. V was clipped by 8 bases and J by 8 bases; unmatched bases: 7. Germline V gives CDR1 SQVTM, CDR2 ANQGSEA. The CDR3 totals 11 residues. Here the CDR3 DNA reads TGCAGCAGTGACAGGGGCGGAGGCTACACCTTC. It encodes CSSDRGGGYTF.

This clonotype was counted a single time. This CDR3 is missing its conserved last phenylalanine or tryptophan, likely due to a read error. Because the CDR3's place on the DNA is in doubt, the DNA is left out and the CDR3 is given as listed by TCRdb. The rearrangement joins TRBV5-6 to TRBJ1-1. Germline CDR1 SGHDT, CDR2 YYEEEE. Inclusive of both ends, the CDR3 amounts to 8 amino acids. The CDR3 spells CASSLASD.

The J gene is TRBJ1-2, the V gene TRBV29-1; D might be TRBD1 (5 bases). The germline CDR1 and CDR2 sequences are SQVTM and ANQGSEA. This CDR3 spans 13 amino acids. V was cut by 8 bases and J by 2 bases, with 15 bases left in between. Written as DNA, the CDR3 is TGCAGCTTGGCGTCAGGGATGAACTATGGCTACACCTTC. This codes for CSLASGMNYGYTF.